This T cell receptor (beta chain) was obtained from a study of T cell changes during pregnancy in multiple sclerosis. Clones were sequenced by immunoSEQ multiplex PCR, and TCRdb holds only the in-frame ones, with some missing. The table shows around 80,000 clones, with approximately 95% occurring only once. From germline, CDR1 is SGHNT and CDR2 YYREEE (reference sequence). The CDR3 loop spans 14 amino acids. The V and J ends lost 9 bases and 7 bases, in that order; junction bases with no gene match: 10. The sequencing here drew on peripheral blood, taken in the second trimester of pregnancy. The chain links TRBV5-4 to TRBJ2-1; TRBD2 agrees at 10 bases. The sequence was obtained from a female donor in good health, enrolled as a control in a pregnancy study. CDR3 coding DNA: TGTGCCACCTCAGCGGGAGGGCTGGGAAATGAGCAGTTCTTC. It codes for CATSAGGLGNEQFF.